This T cell receptor (beta chain) was captured by sequencing in a study of blood T cell repertoires in COVID-19. Study as a whole: Donors in the United States, Italy and Spain gave samples during acute or convalescent COVID-19. Sources were T cells, B-cell-depleted T cells, or PBMCs; the material itself was cDNA or gDNA.

The trim removed 8 bases at V and 2 bases at J, leaving 8 bases unmatched. Per the germline V gene, CDR1 is SGHVS and CDR2 is FQNEAQ. The CDR3 has 14 residues. TCRdb's copy holds only in-frame clones and misses some; the assay was immunoSEQ multiplex PCR. The data show around 97,000 clones, about 90% seen once. This TCR was recovered from an older woman with acute or convalescent COVID-19. This chain connects TRBV7-8 to TRBJ2-7; 8 positions match TRBD1. Sequencing was performed on peripheral blood. CDR3 in amino acids: CASARTGNTYEQYV. The CDR3, as DNA: TGTGCCAGCGCGAGGACAGGGAATACCTACGAGCAGTACGTC.